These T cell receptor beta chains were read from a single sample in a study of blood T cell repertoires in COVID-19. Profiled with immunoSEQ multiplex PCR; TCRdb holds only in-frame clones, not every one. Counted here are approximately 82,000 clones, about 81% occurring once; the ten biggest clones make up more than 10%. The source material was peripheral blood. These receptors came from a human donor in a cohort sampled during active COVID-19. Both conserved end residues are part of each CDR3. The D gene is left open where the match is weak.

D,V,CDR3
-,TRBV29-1,CSVDEGSNTEAFF
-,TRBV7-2,CASSPDGGTGELFF
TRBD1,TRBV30,CAWSTRIGQGRQPQHF
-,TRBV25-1,CASSDPTESSYEQYF
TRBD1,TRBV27,CASSPQGGYYGYTF
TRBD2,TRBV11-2,CASSLGTSGGWDTQYF
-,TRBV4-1,CASSPHQITTNEKLFF
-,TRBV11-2,CASRVSAPHEQYF
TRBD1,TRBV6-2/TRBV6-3,CASSYTGTASYEQYF
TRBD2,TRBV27,CASSYRRRLAGWTGELFF
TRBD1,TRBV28,CASRDRVLPQHF
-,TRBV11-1,CASSPGATGIYEQYF
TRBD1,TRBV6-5,CASRRNRGLYSPLHF
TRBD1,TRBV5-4,CASSWVRDRVANSPLHF
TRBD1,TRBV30,CAWTRTGSNQPQHF
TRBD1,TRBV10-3,CAISPGTGVSPEAFF
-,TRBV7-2,CASSLVGGRETQYF
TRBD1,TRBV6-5,CASRKDRGTGNTIYF
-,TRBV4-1,CASSQVGTRGPSYEQYF
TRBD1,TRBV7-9,CASKWTGANTEAFF
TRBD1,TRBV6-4,CASSDTGQGMNGYTF
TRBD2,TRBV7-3,CASSLGTSPDTQYF
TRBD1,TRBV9,CASSPSTGGIEETQYF
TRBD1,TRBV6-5,CASRYPGGSYEQYF
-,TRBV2,CASSLEGGGSAFF
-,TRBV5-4,CASSSGADATNEKLFF
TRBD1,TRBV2,CASSEFGTGGLMTLHF
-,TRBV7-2,CASSLLYTTYEQYF
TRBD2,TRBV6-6,CASSRWTSGGASYNEQFF
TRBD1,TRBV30,CAWSVGGHGNIQYF
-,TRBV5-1,CASSLAGSPNTGELFF
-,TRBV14,CASSQSKATGYGYTF
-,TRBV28,CASSFRTARRTNSPLHF
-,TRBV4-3,CASSQDSGGRANYGYTF
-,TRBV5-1,CASSPRTDTDTQYF
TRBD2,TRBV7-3,CASSLDRGGPDTQYF
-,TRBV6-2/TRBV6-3,CASSYSRGQTIHMAKTF
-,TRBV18,CASSPGSGGHGYTF
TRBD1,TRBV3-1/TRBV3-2,CASSYDPGQSYGYTF
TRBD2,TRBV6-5,CASPIAGEAYNEQFF
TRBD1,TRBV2,CASRMTGGQQPQHF
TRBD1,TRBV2,CAGRLGTGTSPLHF
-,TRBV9,CASSALMGLAGNTIYF
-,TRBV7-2,CASSDPGLGGYTF
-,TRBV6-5,CASSSSTQQFF
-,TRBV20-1,CSASNRAGYTF
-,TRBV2,CASSEDSGLEQFF
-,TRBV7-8,CASSLETQPEAFF